This TCR beta chain comes out of a study of T cell responses to AZD1222 COVID-19 vaccine. Study context: Second-dose groups at about 4 or about 12 weeks were pooled. Findings and caveats of the study: No repertoire was sampled before or during the peak T cell response, only after it. Vaccine-associated CD4 TCRs ranged over spike, dominating at 160-218 and 743-854. White British donors predominated, females outnumbered males, and clonal diversity was possibly underestimated.

Turning to this clone: Antigen: not known.

Here immunoSEQ multiplex PCR was the method, and the copy in TCRdb shows in-frame clones only, minus some. The sample yields 110,000 to 150,000 clones, approximately 92% seen once. Sequencing used peripheral blood, obtained on day 0 of AZD1222 vaccination. The clonotype comes from an adult in good health.

For the CDR3, the DNA is TGCGCCAGCAGCCAAGTAAGCCGGGACAGCTATGGCTACACCTTC. Translation gives CASSQVSRDSYGYTF. J is TRBJ1-2 and V is TRBV4-1; 7 bases fit TRBD1. The CDR3 consists of 15 residues. The V segment lost 1 base and the J segment 4 bases; nucleotides outside the gene matches: 6. CDR1 MGHRA and CDR2 YSYEKL come from the germline V gene.